The 25 T cell receptor beta chains listed next were all sequenced from one sample in a study of T and B cells in COVID-19 patients. TRB rearrangements were amplified by multiplex PCR with BIOMED2 TRB-A/B primers. Via MiXCR, TCRdb re-called the multiplex PCR reads, giving one row per CDR3 protein. The sample carries fewer than 2,500 distinct CDR3 sequences, approximately 27% recorded once. From blood, about 240-550 ng of genomic DNA served as TRB template. The sequenced material came from blood. The receptor set was obtained from a human donor with active COVID-19.

This clonotype showed up just a few times. The chain uses TRBV20-1 and TRBJ2-7; no definite D call. Germline V gene sequence: CDR1 DFQATT, CDR2 SNEGSKA (reference sequence). The CDR3 runs 13 residues. Trimming cost V 6 bases and J 2 bases, with 14 bases left between them. DNA for the CDR3: TGCAGTGCCACCCACACGGCCCCCTACGAGCAGTACTTC. It specifies CSATHTAPYEQYF.

This clonotype ranks as medium-sized. The chain has TRBV27 and TRBJ2-7, with 8 bases matching TRBD1. V dropped 0 bases and J dropped 2; count of bases not matched to a gene: 3. Per the germline V gene, CDR1 is MNHEY and CDR2 is SMNVEV (reference sequence). The CDR3 runs 15 residues. The CDR3 region has the DNA TGTGCCAGCAGTTTATCGCAGGGGGCGGCCTACGAGCAGTACTTC. Its translation is CASSLSQGAAYEQYF.

This clonotype occurred a few times. J is TRBJ2-1 and V is TRBV20-1, with D possibly TRBD2 on 6 matching bases. Germline V CDR1 and CDR2: DFQATT, SNEGSKA (reference sequence). V was trimmed by 6 bases and J by 4 bases, leaving 10 bases between them. This CDR3 spans 12 amino acids. CDR3 sequence (DNA): TGCAGTGCCCGAGGAGGGTACAATGAGCAGTTCTTC. This codes for CSARGGYNEQFF.

This clonotype was found a few times. J is TRBJ1-4 and V is TRBV4-3; perhaps TRBD1 as D (6 bases). Germline-derived CDR1 and CDR2 are LGHNA and YSLEER. The CDR3 totals 16 residues. Trimming pared 1 base from V and 7 bases from J, leaving 16 bases between. The CDR3 DNA reads TGCGCCAGCAGCCAAGCCCACGGCGGGGGGCTTGAAAAACTGTTTTTT. Amino acids: CASSQAHGGGLEKLFF.

This clonotype is labeled as medium-sized. The chain links TRBV5-5 to TRBJ2-5; TRBD1 or TRBD2 may be the D gene (5 bases each). V lost 1 base to trimming and J lost 0 bases, with 10 bases between them. CDR3 size: 15 residues. Germline CDR1 reads SGHKS; CDR2 reads YYEKEE (reference sequence). The CDR3 DNA follows: TGTGCCAGCAGCTTGTACGGGGCCCACCAAGAGACCCAGTACTTC. Translating gives CASSLYGAHQETQYF.

The chain links TRBV20-1 to TRBJ2-3, with TRBD1 matching 8 bases. V gave up 2 bases and J gave up 2 bases; unmatched junction bases: 9. CDR3 length: 16 amino acids. The germline V gene has CDR1 DFQATT and CDR2 SNEGSKA (reference sequence). CDR3 loop: CSARSYGTGDTDTQYF. CDR3 nucleotide sequence: TGCAGTGCTAGAAGTTACGGGACAGGCGACACAGATACGCAGTATTTT.

This chain links TRBV19 with TRBJ2-7, with D maybe TRBD1 (5 bases). CDR3 size: 14 residues. The V gene lost 1 base and the J gene lost 6 bases, with 13 bases spanning the gap. Germline CDR1 is LNHDA and CDR2 is SQIVND (reference sequence). The CDR3 loop is CASSIGAGNPEQYF. CDR3 coding DNA: TGTGCCAGTAGTATAGGGGCAGGGAATCCCGAGCAGTACTTC.

The chain has TRBV5-6 and TRBJ2-1, with 11 bases lining up with TRBD2. The J segment lost 3 bases and the V segment lost 0 bases, leaving 2 bases of the junction unmatched. The CDR3 covers 16 residues. Germline CDR1 is SGHDT and CDR2 is YYEEEE. CDR3 residues: CASSLGLAGIYNEQFF. The CDR3 DNA is TGTGCCAGCAGCTTGGGACTAGCGGGGATCTACAATGAGCAGTTCTTC.

This clonotype is medium-sized in the sample. The V gene is TRBV6-5, the J gene TRBJ2-6, with D maybe TRBD2 (5 bases). The CDR3 length is 16 residues. Germline V gene data show CDR1 as MNHEY and CDR2 as SVGAGI. Trimming took off 6 bases at V and 0 bases at J, with 12 bases between the two ends. DNA of the CDR3: TGTGCCAGCAGGCCCGCGGGCTCCTCTGGGGCCAACGTCCTGACTTTC. Amino acid sequence: CASRPAGSSGANVLTF.

This clonotype counts as medium-sized. The chain has TRBV6-5 and TRBJ1-2; 10 positions agree with TRBD1. CDR3 length: 16 amino acids. Unmatched junction bases numbered 7, after V lost 2 bases and J lost 4 bases. The germline CDR1 and CDR2 sequences are MNHEY and SVGAGI. For the CDR3, the DNA is TGTGCCAGCAGTTACGTCAGGACAGGGGGTAGCTATGGCTACACCTTC. Protein sequence: CASSYVRTGGSYGYTF.

This clonotype occurred a few times. The gene calls are TRBV5-1 and TRBJ1-6; 9 positions agree with TRBD1. After removal of 4 bases from V and 9 bases from J, the junction contained 8 bases not matched to a gene. CDR1 and CDR2 from the germline V gene are SGHRS and YFSETQ. The length of the CDR3 is 15 residues. As DNA, the CDR3 is TGCGCCAGCAGCGGAACAGGGGGCGCCGGTTCACCCCTCCACTTT. Encoded protein: CASSGTGGAGSPLHF.

By sample fraction, this clonotype is medium-sized. The chain has TRBV19 and TRBJ2-6, with D unclear. From germline, CDR1 is LNHDA and CDR2 SQIVND (reference sequence). CDR3 length: 14 amino acids. V gave up 5 bases and J gave up 2 bases, with 7 bases separating them. CDR3 region: CASSLVAGANVLTF. The CDR3 region has the DNA TGTGCCAGTAGTTTGGTGGCTGGGGCCAACGTCCTGACTTTC.

Sample share makes this clonotype large. This sequence joins TRBV30 and TRBJ2-5, with D possibly TRBD2 on 6 matching bases. Germline loops: CDR1 GTSNPN, CDR2 SVGIG (reference sequence). CDR3 length: 14 amino acids. Trimming cost V 2 bases and J 5 bases, with 15 bases left between them. CDR3: CAWSQGTSRETQYF. CDR3 DNA sequence: TGTGCCTGGAGTCAAGGAACTAGCAGGGAGACCCAGTACTTC.

The chain has TRBV29-1 and TRBJ2-7, with D possibly TRBD1 on 6 matching bases. Germline V gene sequence: CDR1 SQVTM, CDR2 ANQGSEA. V lost 6 bases to trimming and J lost 3 bases, with 18 bases between them. CDR3 length equals 14 residues. This chain's CDR3 is CSVAPLQQGYEQYF. CDR3 DNA sequence: TGCAGCGTCGCTCCCCTACAACAGGGCTACGAGCAGTACTTC.

A remark on this clonotype: Possible read error: a much larger clone is one base away. The genes are TRBV19 and TRBJ1-5; D is undetermined. The CDR3 totals 14 residues. Germline V gene lookup returns CDR1 LNHDA and CDR2 SQIVND (reference sequence). CDR3 nucleotides: TGTACCAGTAGTAAACGGCAGGAGCACCAGCCCCAGCATTTT. Translating it yields CTSSKRQEHQPQHF.

DNA for the CDR3: TGTGCCAGCAACCCACAGGCCTCAAACTATGGCTACACCTTC. Its protein is CASNPQASNYGYTF. The chain uses TRBV11-1 and TRBJ1-2; D possibly corresponds to TRBD1 (5 bases). Deletions cut 7 bases from V and 2 bases from J, with 14 bases between. This CDR3 is 14 amino acids long. Germline V gene sequence: CDR1 SGHAT, CDR2 FQDESV (reference sequence).

This clonotype is large in the sample. V and J are TRBV19 and TRBJ2-2, with 7 bases matching TRBD2. Germline CDR1 is LNHDA and CDR2 is SQIVND (reference sequence). The V segment lost 6 bases and the J segment 5 bases; nucleotides outside the gene matches: 12. The CDR3 consists of 16 residues. In DNA, the CDR3 is TGTGCCAGTAGCAATAGCCTGGGAGGGCGAACCGGGGAGCTGTTTTTT. This sequence encodes CASSNSLGGRTGELFF.

The V gene is TRBV7-9, the J gene TRBJ2-7; 11 bases align to TRBD2. The trim removed 4 bases at V and 3 bases at J, leaving 8 bases unmatched. Germline CDR1 SEHNR, CDR2 FQNEAQ (reference sequence). This CDR3 comprises 16 residues. The CDR3 nucleotides read TGTGCCAGCAGCTCCCCTAGCGGGAGGCCCTTCTACGAGCAGTACTTC. This encodes CASSSPSGRPFYEQYF.

This clonotype is judged large (0.1 to 1%). The rearrangement links TRBV29-1 to TRBJ2-3; no clear D. The V gene lost 7 bases and the J gene lost 4 bases, with 12 bases spanning the gap. The CDR3 extends over 12 amino acids. Germline-derived CDR1 and CDR2 are SQVTM and ANQGSEA. CDR3 sequence: CSGRLSPDTQYF. The CDR3 DNA reads as TGCAGCGGACGTTTGTCTCCAGATACGCAGTATTTT.

This clonotype is medium-sized (0.01 to 0.1%) in the sample. The V gene is TRBV14, the J gene TRBJ2-1; 12 bases are a match to TRBD2. CDR3 length: 15 residues. In germline, CDR1 is SGHDN, CDR2 FVKESK. V lost 2 bases and J lost 9; bases outside the gene matches: 5. The DNA for the CDR3 is TGTGCCAGCAGCCAAAGGACTAGCGGGACTGGTGAGCAGTTCTTC. Protein: CASSQRTSGTGEQFF.

V and J are TRBV15 and TRBJ2-7; D call uncertain. V lost 3 bases, J lost 2 bases, and 11 bases lay in between. In germline, CDR1 is LNHNV, CDR2 YYDKDF (reference sequence). The CDR3 has 14 amino acids. Written as DNA, the CDR3 is TGTGCCACCAGCAGGGGCGGTAGCACCTACGAGCAGTACTTC. Translation: CATSRGGSTYEQYF.

This clonotype is categorized as medium-sized (0.01 to 0.1%). The CDR3 protein is CASSLPGTGGDTQYF. The CDR3 DNA follows: TGTGCCAGTAGTCTTCCCGGGACAGGGGGAGATACGCAGTATTTT. The chain uses TRBV19 and TRBJ2-3; 11 bases match TRBD1. CDR3 size: 15 residues. Germline CDR1 LNHDA, CDR2 SQIVND (reference sequence). Trimming removed 5 bases from V and 5 bases from J; junction bases left unmatched: 6.

By its share, this clonotype is medium-sized. The chain joins TRBV12-3 or TRBV12-4 to TRBJ1-4; TRBD1 matches 7 bases. This CDR3 spans 14 amino acids. V lost 6 bases, J lost 7 bases, and 8 bases stayed unmatched. DNA of the CDR3: TGTGCCAGCAGCACGGACAGGATGCGTGAAAAACTGTTTTTT. Its protein is CASSTDRMREKLFF.

The chain joins TRBV12-3 or TRBV12-4 to TRBJ1-3, with no clear D. The V end lost 6 bases, the J end lost 3 bases, and 18 bases lay between the germline ends. This CDR3 has 16 amino acids. The CDR3 protein is CASSPIGSLYGNTIYF. DNA for the CDR3: TGTGCCAGCAGCCCCATTGGGAGTCTTTATGGAAACACCATATATTTT.

This clonotype is medium-sized by share. This chain connects TRBV6-5 to TRBJ1-2; tentatively, D is TRBD1 (6 bases). This CDR3 has 11 amino acids. Trimming left V 10 bases short and J 3 bases short, with 9 bases between. Germline V gene lookup returns CDR1 MNHEY and CDR2 SVGAGI. CDR3 sequence: CATRQDYGYTF. The CDR3 region has the DNA TGTGCCACCAGACAGGACTATGGCTACACCTTC.